These T cell receptor beta chains were read from a single sample in a study of T-cell reconstitution after alpha-beta-depleted transplantation in children. TCRdb re-analysed the PCR reads in MiXCR, keeping a single row per CDR3 protein. Of 220,000 or so distinct CDR3 sequences listed, approximately 8.9% are singletons. The material sequenced was PBMCs, mostly from graft donor cells, taken 180 days after TCRalphabeta/CD19-depleted stem cell transplant. The source is a male patient younger than 18 who had a stem cell transplant for acute lymphoblastic leukemia, so the T cells may come from the graft donor. Both conserved end residues are part of each CDR3. The order of the fields is clone size, D gene, CDR3 length, V gene, J gene, CDR3 protein, CDR3 DNA. D genes are given only for firm matches. Clone size reads once, few, many, or a class if the clone is expanded.

>many|NA|14|TRBV10-3|TRBJ1-1
CAISELTPNTEAFF
TGTGCCATCAGTGAGCTAACACCGAACACTGAAGCTTTCTTT
>many|TRBD1|14|TRBV10-2|TRBJ2-5
CASIPGQGAETQYF
TGCGCCAGCATTCCGGGACAGGGGGCAGAGACCCAGTACTTC
>many|TRBD2|20|TRBV4-3|TRBJ2-5
CASSQDEWASGAKGVETQYF
TGCGCCAGCAGCCAAGATGAGTGGGCTAGCGGGGCCAAAGGAGTAGAGACCCAGTACTTC
>many|NA|15|TRBV20-1|TRBJ1-5
CSARDLALGAQPQHF
TGCAGTGCTAGAGATCTGGCTCTCGGGGCCCAGCCCCAGCATTTT
>many|NA|11|TRBV10-3|TRBJ2-7
CAISEAAEQYF
TGTGCCATCAGTGAGGCGGCCGAGCAGTACTTC
>many|TRBD2|14|TRBV7-6|TRBJ2-7
CASSAGTSFYEQYF
TGTGCCAGCAGCGCCGGGACTAGCTTCTACGAGCAGTACTTC
>many|TRBD1|16|TRBV12-3/TRBV12-4|TRBJ1-5
CASSSWGQGGKQPQHF
TGTGCCAGCAGTTCCTGGGGACAGGGGGGGAAACAGCCCCAGCATTTT
>many|NA|13|TRBV12-3/TRBV12-4|TRBJ1-2
CASQSPINYGYTF
TGTGCCAGCCAGTCGCCCATTAACTATGGCTACACCTTC
>few|NA|19|TRBV12-3/TRBV12-4|TRBJ2-3
CASALVPGPTGALTDTQYF
TGTGCCAGCGCACTCGTCCCCGGCCCTACGGGGGCCCTCACAGATACGCAGTATTTT
>many|NA|15|TRBV2|TRBJ2-7
CASSTLLDLSYEQYF
TGTGCCAGCAGCACCCTCCTGGATCTCTCCTACGAGCAGTACTTC
>many|NA|15|TRBV4-2|TRBJ2-7
CASSQAGGQGYEQYF
TGTGCCAGCAGCCAAGCCGGGGGGCAAGGTTACGAGCAGTACTTC